A single sample gave rise to the 5 T cell receptor beta chains below, sequenced in a study of Ad26.COV2.S vaccination and SARS-CoV-2 variants. Sequenced by immunoSEQ multiplex PCR; TCRdb stores in-frame clones only, minus some. The table shows some 350,000 clones, with around 92% occurring only once. The material sequenced was peripheral blood, taken after recovery from COVID-19. The source is a human donor who had recovered from COVID-19.

This clone appeared a single time. The chain couples TRBV5-1 to TRBJ1-1, with no clear D. Trimming removed 4 bases from V and 0 bases from J, with 7 bases in between. The CDR3 totals 13 residues. The germline CDR1 and CDR2 sequences are SGHRS and YFSETQ. In DNA form, the CDR3 reads TGCGCCAGCAGCCGAGAGATGAACACTGAAGCTTTCTTT. Translation gives CASSREMNTEAFF.

V gene TRBV9 combines with J gene TRBJ2-2; D is possibly TRBD1 or TRBD2 (5 bases each). This CDR3 is 17 amino acids long. The germline V gene has CDR1 SGDLS and CDR2 YYNGEE. V dropped 5 bases and J dropped 3 bases, with 20 bases sitting between them. Written as DNA, the CDR3 is TGTGCCAGCAGTAAAGGCCTCCAGGGAGTACACACCGGGGAGCTGTTTTTT. It encodes CASSKGLQGVHTGELFF.

V is TRBV19 and J is TRBJ2-2, with TRBD2 as a possible D gene (5 bases). Germline CDR1 reads LNHDA; CDR2 reads SQIVND (reference sequence). This CDR3 is 14 amino acids long. V lost 5 bases and J 3 bases, leaving 10 bases between the germline ends. This CDR3 reads CASSHDGDTGELFF. The CDR3 DNA follows: TGTGCCAGTAGTCACGACGGGGACACCGGGGAGCTGTTTTTT.

This chain connects TRBV7-2 to TRBJ2-7, with D tentatively TRBD1 (6 bases). The CDR3 consists of 15 residues. Trimming took off 1 base at V and 2 bases at J, with 12 bases between the two ends. The V gene's germline CDR1 is SGHTA and CDR2 FQGNSA. For the CDR3, the DNA is TGTGCCAGCAGCTTAGTGGACAGCGTAACCTACGAGCAGTACTTC. As protein: CASSLVDSVTYEQYF.

The chain combines TRBV5-1 with TRBJ1-2; D is unclear. CDR3 length: 16 residues. The germline V and J ends were trimmed by 4 bases and 6 bases, with 22 bases remaining between them. The germline V gene has CDR1 SGHRS and CDR2 YFSETQ. The CDR3 DNA is TGCGCCAGCAGCCTTCTAAAACAAGAGGGTCGGCATGGCTACACCTTC. This translates into CASSLLKQEGRHGYTF.